This TCR beta chain was sequenced for a study of graft-versus-host responses after intestinal transplantation (dated by TCRdb to the early 2020s). Concerning the study at large: Recipients received multivisceral, liver-intestinal, or isolated intestinal transplants. Every recipient was given anti-thymocyte globulin induction, then maintenance tacrolimus and steroids for around three years. Bulk TCR-beta CDR3 sequencing was used to track graft-versus-host and host-versus-graft alloreactive T cell clones in the graft, circulation and bone marrow after intestinal transplantation. To identify alloreactive clones, pre-transplant mixed lymphocyte reaction products were sequenced and then compared with unstimulated pre-transplant donor and recipient T cells. A cohort of about 26 intestinal transplant recipients, including one retransplant, was enrolled, and a few patients lacking pretransplant specimens were excluded. Donor T cell macrochimerism was defined as a peak of at least 4% donor T cells among recipient peripheral blood mononuclear cells. Rather than being sequenced by the commercial service, samples from a few later patients were sequenced in-house on an Illumina MiSeq and processed with MiXCR. Results and caveats for the whole study, not just this receptor: Conclusions were limited by the relatively low number and heterogeneity of intestinal transplant patients. GvH clones turned up in recipient bone marrow, with some appearing earlier in ileal mucosa or blood, a pattern consistent with an intestinal mucosal origin. Early after transplant, peak levels of circulating GvH clones were associated with declines in HvG clones. Patients with donor T cell macrochimerism had high GvH to HvG T cell clonal ratios in their allografts.

The time point label, read with the paper, signifies: cells obtained before transplantation from donor or recipient. CD3+CD4+ and CD3+CD8+ populations were FACS-sorted from unstimulated pre-transplant donor and recipient cells taken from spleen or lymph nodes. Preparation of the library involved the immunoSEQ multiplex PCR assay. For most patients, genomic DNA was isolated with the Qiagen DNeasy Blood and Tissue Kit and shipped frozen to Adaptive Biotechnologies for TCR sequencing. For most patients, genomic DNA was subjected to high-throughput TCR-beta CDR3 sequencing by Adaptive Biotechnologies. The source study handled its data this way. Adaptive's ImmunoSEQ software supplied the TCR sequencing data for around 19 patients, while MiXCR and VDJtools were used to process a few other patients. CD4 versus CD8 sorting errors were corrected by removing sequences found in both subsets at a frequency ratio below 5:1. CDR3 nucleotide sequences shared between donor and recipient were removed because their origin could not be assigned. To be classed as alloreactive, a clone needed at least 2-fold expansion over unstimulated cells and a minimum CFSE-low frequency of 0.002% (template counts) or 0.001% (read counts). Clones detected in sequenced pre-transplant spleen, lymph node, or MLR CFSE-low populations of the donor or recipient were defined as mappable. Cumulative frequency of alloreactive clones was calculated as a percentage of all sequences weighted by copy number. Here the immuneACCESS table is served through TCRdb, limited to in-frame sequences with V and J called. Missing clones are a known gap in these copies; in checked studies unresolved V genes cover under half, and the rest lacks a known reason. That table gives V, J and clone size, and the DNA gave D and trimming. The sample table holds about 120,000 clones, of which roughly 93% were seen once. Of the sample, more than 0.09% is held by the ten largest clones.

This clone was found once. Its antigen has not been determined. Base qualities were left out, and no much larger clone turns up one base away. Unmatched junction bases come to 10, with V trimmed by 6 bases and J by 5 bases. The CDR3 measures 15 amino acids from cysteine to phenylalanine. CDR3 DNA only is kept here, 45 bases in frame from base 1. The germline V gene encodes CDR1 MNHEY and CDR2 SMNVEV (reference sequence). The sequence joins TRBV27 to TRBJ2-1; 7 bases in the middle match TRBD2. The sequencing used unstimulated CD4+ T cells sorted from spleen or lymph node cells, collected before intestinal transplant. The receptor comes from a human donor who received an intestinal transplant. The nucleotide sequence reads as follows: TGTGCCAGCAGCGTTACTAGCGACGTCCACAATGAGCAGTTCTTC. It is translated as CASSVTSDVHNEQFF.